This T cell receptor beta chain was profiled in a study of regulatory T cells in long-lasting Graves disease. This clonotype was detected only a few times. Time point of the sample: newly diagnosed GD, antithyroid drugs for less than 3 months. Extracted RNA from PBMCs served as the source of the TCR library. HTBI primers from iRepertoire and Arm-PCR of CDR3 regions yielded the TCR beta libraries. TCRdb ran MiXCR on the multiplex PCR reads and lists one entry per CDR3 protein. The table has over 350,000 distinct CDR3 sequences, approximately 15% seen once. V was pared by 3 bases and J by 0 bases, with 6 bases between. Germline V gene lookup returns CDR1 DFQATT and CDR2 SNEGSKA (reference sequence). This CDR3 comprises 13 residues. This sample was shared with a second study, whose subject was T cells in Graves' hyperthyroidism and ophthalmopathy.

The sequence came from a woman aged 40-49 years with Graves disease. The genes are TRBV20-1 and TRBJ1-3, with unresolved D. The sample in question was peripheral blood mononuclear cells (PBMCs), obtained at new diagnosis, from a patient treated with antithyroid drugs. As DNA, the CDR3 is TGCAGTGCTAGGATGGCCTCTGGAAACACCATATATTTT. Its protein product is CSARMASGNTIYF.